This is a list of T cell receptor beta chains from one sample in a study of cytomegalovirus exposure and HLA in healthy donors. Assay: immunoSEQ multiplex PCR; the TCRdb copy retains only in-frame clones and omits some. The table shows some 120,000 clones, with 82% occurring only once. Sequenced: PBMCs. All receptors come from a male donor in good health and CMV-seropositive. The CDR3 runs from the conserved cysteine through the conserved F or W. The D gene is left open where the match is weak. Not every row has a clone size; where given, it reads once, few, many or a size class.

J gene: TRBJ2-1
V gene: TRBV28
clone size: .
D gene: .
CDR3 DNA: TGTGCCAGCAGTCTGGGGGCCTCCTACAATGAGCAGTTCTTC
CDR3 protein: CASSLGASYNEQFF

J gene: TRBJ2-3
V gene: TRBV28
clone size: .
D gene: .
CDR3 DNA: TGTGCCAGCAACAGGCCCTACACAGATACGCAGTATTTT
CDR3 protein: CASNRPYTDTQYF

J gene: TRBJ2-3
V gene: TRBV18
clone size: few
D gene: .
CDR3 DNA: TGTGCCAGCTCACCAAATCGGTGGACTAGCACAGATACGCAGTATTTT
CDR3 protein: CASSPNRWTSTDTQYF

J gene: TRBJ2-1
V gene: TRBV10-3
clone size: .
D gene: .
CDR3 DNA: TGTGCCATCAGGGTTGGAGACAATGAGCAGTTCTTC
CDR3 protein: CAIRVGDNEQFF

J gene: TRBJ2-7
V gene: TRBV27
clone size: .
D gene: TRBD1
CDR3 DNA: TGTGCCAGCGTTCCGGCCCAGGGGGCCGCCCAAAAGTACTTC
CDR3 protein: CASVPAQGAAQKYF

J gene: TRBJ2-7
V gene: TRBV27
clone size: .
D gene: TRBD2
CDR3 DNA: TGTGCCAGCAGTTTTGGGGGGACTAAAAGGTCCTACGAGCAGTACTTC
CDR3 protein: CASSFGGTKRSYEQYF

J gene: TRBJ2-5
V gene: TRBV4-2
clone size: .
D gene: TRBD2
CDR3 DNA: TGTGCCAGCAGCCAAGGGGCTAGCGGGAGTTTCGAGACCCAGTACTTC
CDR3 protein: CASSQGASGSFETQYF

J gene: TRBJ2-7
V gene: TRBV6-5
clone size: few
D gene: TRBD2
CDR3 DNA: TGTGCCAGCAGCAGAGCGGGAGGAAGGGACGAGCAGTACTTC
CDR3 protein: CASSRAGGRDEQYF

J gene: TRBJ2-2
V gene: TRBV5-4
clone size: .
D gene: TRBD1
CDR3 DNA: TGTGCCAGCAGCTTGGAAGGGGGACAGGGGGAAACCGGGGAGCTGTTTTTT
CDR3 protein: CASSLEGGQGETGELFF

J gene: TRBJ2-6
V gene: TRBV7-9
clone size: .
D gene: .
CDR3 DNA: TGTGCCAGCAGCGTAGTGGGGACTGATGGGGCCAACGTCCTGACTTTC
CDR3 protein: CASSVVGTDGANVLTF

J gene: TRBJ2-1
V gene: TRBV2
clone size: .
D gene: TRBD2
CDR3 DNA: TGTGCCAGCAGTACGAGCGGGAACTCCTACAATGAGCAGTTCTTC
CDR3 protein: CASSTSGNSYNEQFF

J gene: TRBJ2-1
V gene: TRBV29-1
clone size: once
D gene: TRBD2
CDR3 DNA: TGCAGCGTTGAGGGTTGGACTAGCGGGGCCTACAATGAGCAGTTCTTC
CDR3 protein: CSVEGWTSGAYNEQFF

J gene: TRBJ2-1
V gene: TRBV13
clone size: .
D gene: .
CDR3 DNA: TGTGCCAGCAGCTTAGAGAGGGAGCAGTTCTTC
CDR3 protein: CASSLEREQFF

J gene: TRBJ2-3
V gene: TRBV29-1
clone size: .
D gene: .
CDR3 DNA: TGCAGCGTTGAAGCTGGGAGGGGGAACACAGATACGCAGTATTTT
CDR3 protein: CSVEAGRGNTDTQYF

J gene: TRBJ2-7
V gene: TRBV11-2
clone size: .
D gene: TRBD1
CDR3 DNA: TGTGCCAGCAGCTTCGGACAGGGTACCGACGAGCAGTACTTC
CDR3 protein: CASSFGQGTDEQYF

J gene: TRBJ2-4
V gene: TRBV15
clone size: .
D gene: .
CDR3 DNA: TGTGCCACCAGCAGGTACTCTTCAGGTCCCTTAGCCAAAAACATTCAGTACTTC
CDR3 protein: CATSRYSSGPLAKNIQYF

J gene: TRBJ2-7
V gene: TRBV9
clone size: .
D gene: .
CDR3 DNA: TGTGCCAGCAGCGTAGAACCCGGCTACGAGCAGTACTTC
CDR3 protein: CASSVEPGYEQYF

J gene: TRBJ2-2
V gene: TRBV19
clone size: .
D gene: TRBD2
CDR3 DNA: TGTGCCAGTAGTATAGGGACTAGCGTAACCGGGGAGCTGTTTTTT
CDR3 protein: CASSIGTSVTGELFF

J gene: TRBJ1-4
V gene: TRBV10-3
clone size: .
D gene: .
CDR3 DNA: TGTGCCATCAGTGGCCTCGGGGAAAAACTGTTTTTT
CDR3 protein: CAISGLGEKLFF

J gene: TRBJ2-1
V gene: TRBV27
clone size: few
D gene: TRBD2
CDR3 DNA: TGTGCCAGCAGTTACGAAGGACAGCCCACCGGGACTAGCGGGAATGAGCAGTTCTTC
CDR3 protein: CASSYEGQPTGTSGNEQFF

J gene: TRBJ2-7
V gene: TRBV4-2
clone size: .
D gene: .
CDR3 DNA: TGTGCCAGCAGCCAAGATTATGCGGGGGCTCACTCCTACGAGCAGTACTTC
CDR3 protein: CASSQDYAGAHSYEQYF

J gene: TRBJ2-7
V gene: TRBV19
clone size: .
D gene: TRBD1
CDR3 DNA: TGTGCCAGTAGACAGGGGCCCACCTACGAGCAGTACTTC
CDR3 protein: CASRQGPTYEQYF

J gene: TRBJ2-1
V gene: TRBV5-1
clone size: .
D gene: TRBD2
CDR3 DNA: TGCGCCAGCGCCAATCCAGCGGGGATTAACAATGAGCAGTTCTTC
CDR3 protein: CASANPAGINNEQFF

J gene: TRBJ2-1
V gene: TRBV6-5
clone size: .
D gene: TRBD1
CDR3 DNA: TGTGCCACCTCAAAACCGGGACAGGGGTACAATGAGCAGTTCTTC
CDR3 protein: CATSKPGQGYNEQFF

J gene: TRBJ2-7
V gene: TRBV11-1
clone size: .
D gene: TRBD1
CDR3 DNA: TGTGCCAGCGGGACAGGCCGCTACGAGCAGTACTTC
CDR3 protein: CASGTGRYEQYF

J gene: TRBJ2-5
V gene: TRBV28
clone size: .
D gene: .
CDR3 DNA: TGTGCCAGCAGTTTAACCCCGGGGATGGGAGAGACCCAGTACTTC
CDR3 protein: CASSLTPGMGETQYF

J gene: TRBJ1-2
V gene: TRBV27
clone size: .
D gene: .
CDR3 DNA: TGTGCCAGCAGTCCAGGGGCTTGGTATGGCTACACCTTC
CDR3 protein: CASSPGAWYGYTF

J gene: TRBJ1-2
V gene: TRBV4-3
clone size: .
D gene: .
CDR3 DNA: TGCGCCAGCAGCCAAGACGGGGACTTAATCTATGGCTACACCTTC
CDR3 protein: CASSQDGDLIYGYTF

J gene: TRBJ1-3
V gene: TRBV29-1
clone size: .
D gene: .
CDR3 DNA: TGCAGCGTTCGCGCCATTGACAGCCTTTCTGGAAACACCATATATTTT
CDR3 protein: CSVRAIDSLSGNTIYF

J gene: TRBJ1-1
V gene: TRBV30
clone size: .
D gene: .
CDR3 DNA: TGTGCCTGGGCTACAGGGCTAGAAGCTTTCTTT
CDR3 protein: CAWATGLEAFF

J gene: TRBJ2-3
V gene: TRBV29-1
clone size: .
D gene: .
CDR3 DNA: TGCAGCGTCACAACGGGGTACACAGATACGCAGTATTTT
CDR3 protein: CSVTTGYTDTQYF

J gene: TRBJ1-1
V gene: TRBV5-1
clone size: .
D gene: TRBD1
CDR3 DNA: TGCGCCAGCAGCTTGGTGCAGGGGGCATGGACTGAAGCTTTCTTT
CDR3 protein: CASSLVQGAWTEAFF

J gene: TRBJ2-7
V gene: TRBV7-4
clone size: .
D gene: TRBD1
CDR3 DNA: TGTGCCAGCAGCTGTTTACCGGGACAGATCACCTACGAGCAGTACTTC
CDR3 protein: CASSCLPGQITYEQYF

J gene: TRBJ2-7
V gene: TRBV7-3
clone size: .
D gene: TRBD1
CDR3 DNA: TGTGCCAGCAGCCCCTACAGGGGGTCCTACGAGCAGTACTTC
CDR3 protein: CASSPYRGSYEQYF

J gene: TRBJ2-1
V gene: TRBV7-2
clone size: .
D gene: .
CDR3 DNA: TGTGCCAGCAGTATCGAGGGCGGGCTAGCCTCCTACAATGAGCAGTTCTTC
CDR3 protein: CASSIEGGLASYNEQFF

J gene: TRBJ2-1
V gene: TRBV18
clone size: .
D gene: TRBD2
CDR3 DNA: TGTGCCAGCTCAATGGCTAGCGGGAGCTATGAGCAGTTCTTC
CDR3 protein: CASSMASGSYEQFF

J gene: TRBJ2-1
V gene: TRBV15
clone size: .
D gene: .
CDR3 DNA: TGTGCCACCAGTTTAGAGTTACTAGGATACAATGAGCAGTTCTTC
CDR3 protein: CATSLELLGYNEQFF

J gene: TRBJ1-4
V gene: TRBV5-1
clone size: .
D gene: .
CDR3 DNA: TGCGCCAGCAGCTTGTGGGGAGACAGGCAACCTAGCCGTGCAACTAATGAAAAACTGTTTTTT
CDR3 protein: CASSLWGDRQPSRATNEKLFF

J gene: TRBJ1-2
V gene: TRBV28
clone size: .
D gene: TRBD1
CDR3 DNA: TGTGCCAGCAGACAGGGGGCGCCGGGCTATGGCTACACCTTC
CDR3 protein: CASRQGAPGYGYTF

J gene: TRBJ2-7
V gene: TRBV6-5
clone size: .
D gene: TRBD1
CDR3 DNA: TGTGCCAGCAGGACGGGACAGGGTACCGAGCAGTACTTC
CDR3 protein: CASRTGQGTEQYF

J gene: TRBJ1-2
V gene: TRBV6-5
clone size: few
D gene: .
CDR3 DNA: TGTGCCAGCAAGCCGGCCACTGCAGCTAGCGGCTACACCTTC
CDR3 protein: CASKPATAASGYTF

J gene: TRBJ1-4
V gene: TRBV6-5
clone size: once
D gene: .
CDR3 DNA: TGTGCCAGCAGTTACGATTCCAGGGGATTTTCGAAACTGTTTTTT
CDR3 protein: CASSYDSRGFSKLFF

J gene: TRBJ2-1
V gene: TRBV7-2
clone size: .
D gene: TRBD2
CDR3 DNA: TGTGCCAGCAGCTTAACCGGACTAGCGGGCCGCAATGAGCAGTTCTTC
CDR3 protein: CASSLTGLAGRNEQFF

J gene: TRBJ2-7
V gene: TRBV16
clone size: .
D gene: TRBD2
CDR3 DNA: TGTGCCAGCAGCCTTGGGCCAGGACTAGCGACCGGCGAGCAGTACTTC
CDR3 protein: CASSLGPGLATGEQYF

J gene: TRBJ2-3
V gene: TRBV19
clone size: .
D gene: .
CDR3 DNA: TGTGCCAGTAGTATAGATCAGGGTGCAGATACGCAGTATTTT
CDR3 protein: CASSIDQGADTQYF

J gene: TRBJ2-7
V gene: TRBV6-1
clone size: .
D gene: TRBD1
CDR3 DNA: TGTGCCAGCAGTGGCCCGGGACAGGTCTACGAGCAGTACTTC
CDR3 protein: CASSGPGQVYEQYF

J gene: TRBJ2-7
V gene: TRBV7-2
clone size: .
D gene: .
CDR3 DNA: TGTGCCAGCAGCTCCAGGGTGGGCCACTACGAGCAGTACTTC
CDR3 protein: CASSSRVGHYEQYF

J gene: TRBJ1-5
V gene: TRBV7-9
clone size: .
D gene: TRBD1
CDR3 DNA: TGTGCCAGCAGCCCGACAGGGTTAGTGCCCCAGCATTTT
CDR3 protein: CASSPTGLVPQHF

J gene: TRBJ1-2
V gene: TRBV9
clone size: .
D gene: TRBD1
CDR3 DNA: TGTGCCAGCAGCGACGACAGGGGGCTCCTATATAACTATGGCTACACCTTC
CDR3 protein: CASSDDRGLLYNYGYTF

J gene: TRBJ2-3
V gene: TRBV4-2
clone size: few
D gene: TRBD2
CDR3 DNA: TGTGCCAGCAGCCAAGACGTTAGCGGGAGCCCAGATACGCAGTATTTT
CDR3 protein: CASSQDVSGSPDTQYF